This is a list of T cell receptor beta chains from one sample in a study of shared clonotypes between healthy human individuals. Sequencing was performed with immunoSEQ multiplex PCR; in TCRdb, only in-frame clones are kept and a portion is missing. The sample contains more than 2 million clones, roughly 95% of which appear only once. Material for sequencing was naive CD4+ T cells sorted from blood. The receptors shown here come from a man between 18 and 35 years old in good health. Each CDR3 is given with its conserved first and last residue. Fields, in order: J gene, clone size, D gene, V gene, CDR3 DNA, CDR3 protein. A D gene is named only where the DNA matches it firmly. Size values are once, few and many counts, or a class for expanded clones, and some rows have none.

TRBJ2-5 NA TRBD2 TRBV5-1 TGCGCCAGCAGCTCCGGGAGGTTAGAGAAAGAGACCCAGTACTTC CASSSGRLEKETQYF
TRBJ2-5 NA NA TRBV7-9 TGTGCCAGCACCCGATCGGGGGAGACCCAGTACTTC CASTRSGETQYF
TRBJ2-2 once NA TRBV2 TGTGCCAGCACCCCCAACAGCAACACCGGGGAGCTGTTTTTT CASTPNSNTGELFF
TRBJ1-3 few NA TRBV9 TGTGCCAGCAGCGTGGACAGCCTCGGAAACACCATATATTTT CASSVDSLGNTIYF
TRBJ2-7 NA NA TRBV5-1 TGCGCCAGCAGCTTGGAACCCTCGGCCTACAGGTCCTACGAGCAGTACTTC CASSLEPSAYRSYEQYF
TRBJ1-5 NA TRBD1 TRBV27 TGTGCCAGCAGTTCGCCGGGACAGAATCAGCCCCAGCATTTT CASSSPGQNQPQHF
TRBJ1-1 NA NA TRBV5-1 TGCGCCAGCAGCAGTTTGATGAACACTGAAGCTTTCTTT CASSSLMNTEAFF
TRBJ1-4 NA NA TRBV7-9 TGTGCCAGCAGCTTAGACGGGGAAAAACTGTTTTTT CASSLDGEKLFF
TRBJ1-4 NA NA TRBV28 TGTGCCAGCAGTCCCCGGGGCCTACCAGCAAACAATGAAAAACTGTTTTTT CASSPRGLPANNEKLFF
TRBJ2-7 NA NA TRBV18 TGTGCCAGCTCACCGCAGAACGTCGAGCAGTACTTC CASSPQNVEQYF
TRBJ1-5 NA NA TRBV27 TGTGCCAGCAGTTTCTACAGGGATAGCAATCAGCCCCAGCATTTT CASSFYRDSNQPQHF
TRBJ1-1 NA NA TRBV28 TGTGCCAGCAGTTTATTTGGGTTTCTGAGGGACACTGAAGCTTTCTTT CASSLFGFLRDTEAFF
TRBJ2-3 NA TRBD2 TRBV4-1 TGCGCCAGCAGCCAGACTAGCGGGACTCGCACAGATACGCAGTATTTT CASSQTSGTRTDTQYF
TRBJ2-3 NA TRBD2 TRBV7-2 TGTGCCAGCAGCTTAGAACTAGCGGCTAGCACAGATACGCAGTATTTT CASSLELAASTDTQYF
TRBJ2-4 NA TRBD1 TRBV2 TGTGCCAGCAGAGAGGACAGGGCCGTGGGCATTCAGTACTTC CASREDRAVGIQYF
TRBJ1-2 NA NA TRBV6-1 TGTGCCAGCAGTGAAGACCCAGGGGCCTATGGCTACACCTTC CASSEDPGAYGYTF
TRBJ1-5 NA NA TRBV29-1 TGCAGCGTGAGGACAGAGAGCAATCAGCCCCAGCATTTT CSVRTESNQPQHF
TRBJ2-2 NA NA TRBV5-1 TGCGCCAGCAGCCCGTTTACAGCCACGTCCACCGGGGAGCTGTTTTTT CASSPFTATSTGELFF
TRBJ2-6 NA TRBD1 TRBV7-8 TGTGCCAGCACCGTCCGGGACAGGCTCTCTGGGGCCAACGTCCTGACTTTC CASTVRDRLSGANVLTF
TRBJ1-5 NA NA TRBV28 TGTGCCAGCACGCACGGGGGCGGCAGCAATCAGCCCCAGCATTTT CASTHGGGSNQPQHF
TRBJ2-2 NA TRBD1 TRBV5-1 TGCGCCAGCCAGGACAGGGCGAACACCGGGGAGCTGTTTTTT CASQDRANTGELFF
TRBJ1-6 NA NA TRBV21-1 TGTGCCAGCAGCAATCCCAGACAGCCTGTCAGGGGCTTCCCTAATTCACCCCTCCACTTT CASSNPRQPVRGFPNSPLHF
TRBJ1-1 few NA TRBV25-1 TGTGCCAGCTCCGAGGCGGGGGTCACTGAAGCTTTCTTT CASSEAGVTEAFF
TRBJ1-2 NA NA TRBV20-1 TGCAGTGCTAAGGACAGAAATGGCTACACCTTC CSAKDRNGYTF
TRBJ2-7 NA TRBD2 TRBV19 TGTGCCAGTAGTATCGGCGGGGGGGCAGACGAGCAGTACTTC CASSIGGGADEQYF
TRBJ2-7 NA TRBD1 TRBV5-4 TGTGCCAGCAGCCGGGACAGCATATACTCCTACGAGCAGTACTTC CASSRDSIYSYEQYF
TRBJ2-3 NA TRBD2 TRBV2 TGTGCCAGCAGCTTAGACGATCTAGCGGGGGCTCAGACGCAGTATTTT CASSLDDLAGAQTQYF
TRBJ1-5 NA NA TRBV5-5 TGTGCCAGCAGCGTGGGGGACTCCGACAGGCAGCCCCAGCATTTT CASSVGDSDRQPQHF
TRBJ2-7 NA TRBD1 TRBV11-1 TGTGCCAGCAGCTTTGCCGCCGGGACAGGCGAGCAGTACTTC CASSFAAGTGEQYF
TRBJ2-3 NA TRBD2 TRBV27 TGTGCCAGCAGTTTTGGCGGGAGCCCCTTCACAGATACGCAGTATTTT CASSFGGSPFTDTQYF
TRBJ2-3 NA NA TRBV29-1 TGCAGCGTTGGGGTAGCGGATAAGTCAAATACGCAGTATTTT CSVGVADKSNTQYF
TRBJ1-2 NA NA TRBV6-4 TGTGCCAGCAGTGATTTCGGGACACCGGTTCATGGCTACACCTTC CASSDFGTPVHGYTF
TRBJ1-5 NA NA TRBV10-3 TGTGCCATCAGTGTTACTAAGGAAGTTCAGCCCCAGCATTTT CAISVTKEVQPQHF
TRBJ2-3 NA NA TRBV9 TGTGCCAGCAGCGTAGCCCCTAGCACGAATACAGATACGCAGTATTTT CASSVAPSTNTDTQYF
TRBJ2-2 NA NA TRBV30 TGTGCCTGGATGTTTCCCGGGGAGCTGTTTTTT CAWMFPGELFF
TRBJ2-1 NA TRBD2 TRBV9 TGTGCCAGCAGCGTAGGAGCGGGAGGGCAATACAATGAGCAGTTCTTC CASSVGAGGQYNEQFF
TRBJ1-4 NA NA TRBV11-2 TGTGCCAGCAGCTTATGGCAGGGTGCAACTAATGAAAAACTGTTTTTT CASSLWQGATNEKLFF
TRBJ2-7 NA TRBD2 TRBV10-3 TGTGCCATCGGCCTACTAGCGGGAGGGTACGAGCAGTACTTC CAIGLLAGGYEQYF
TRBJ1-3 NA TRBD1 TRBV6-1 TGTGCCAGCAGTCGGGACAGGAGCCCTGGAAACACCATATATTTT CASSRDRSPGNTIYF
TRBJ2-1 NA NA TRBV2 TGTGCCAGCAGTGAAGGCGACCAATTAGTGGATGAGCAGTTCTTC CASSEGDQLVDEQFF
TRBJ1-1 NA NA TRBV10-3 TGTGCCATCAGTGATGGAACAGGGCTGGTCCCTGAAGCTTTCTTT CAISDGTGLVPEAFF
TRBJ1-5 NA TRBD1 TRBV19 TGTGCCAGTAGTATTGTGAGGGGGCCCGAGCCCCAGCATTTT CASSIVRGPEPQHF
TRBJ2-7 NA TRBD1 TRBV4-2 TGTGCCAGCAGCCAAGAGTTTATCCGGACAGGGGGCCTCAATTACTACGAGCAGTACTTC CASSQEFIRTGGLNYYEQYF
TRBJ2-7 NA TRBD1 TRBV19 TGTGCCAGTAGTACCGCCGTGACAGGGAGTAACGAGCAGTACTTC CASSTAVTGSNEQYF
TRBJ2-7 NA NA TRBV18 TGTGCCAGCTCACCTCGACCCGGGACGGCCCAATCCTACGAGCAGTACTTC CASSPRPGTAQSYEQYF
TRBJ1-1 NA NA TRBV4-2 TGTGCCAGCAGCCAAGATTCGACAAATGCTGAAGCTTTCTTT CASSQDSTNAEAFF
TRBJ2-3 NA TRBD2 TRBV4-2 TGTGCCAGCAGCCGAGCTTTTGCGGGGGAAAGCACAGATACGCAGTATTTT CASSRAFAGESTDTQYF
TRBJ2-7 NA TRBD1 TRBV2 TGTGCCAGTCCGATCCCTGGGGGACAGGACCGAAACACGACCATCTACGAGCAGTACTTC CASPIPGGQDRNTTIYEQYF
TRBJ2-2 NA NA TRBV9 TGTGCCAGCAGCGTAGGATGGGCGGCGAACACCGGGGAGCTGTTTTTT CASSVGWAANTGELFF
TRBJ2-5 NA NA TRBV28 TGTGCCAGCAGACCTTCCCGGGGCCCGGGTCAAGAGACCCAGTACTTC CASRPSRGPGQETQYF
TRBJ2-7 NA TRBD2 TRBV18 TGTGCCAGCTCCGAGCTGGGGACTAGCGGTTCCGAGCAGTACTTC CASSELGTSGSEQYF
TRBJ1-2 NA NA TRBV30 TGTGCCTGGAGCCAAGGACCTACTGGAGAGGATGGCTACACCTTC CAWSQGPTGEDGYTF
TRBJ1-3 NA NA TRBV25-1 TGTGCCAGCAGTGTAGGGTCTGGAAACACCATATATTTT CASSVGSGNTIYF
TRBJ2-7 once NA TRBV6-6 TGTGCCAGCAGTTACGCTCCCCCCGAGCAGTACTTC CASSYAPPEQYF
TRBJ2-7 NA NA TRBV7-9 TGTGCCAGCAGCTTCTTCCAGAATGGGTACGAGCAGTACTTC CASSFFQNGYEQYF
TRBJ1-4 NA TRBD1 TRBV10-3 TGTGCCATCACCGAGGGGGCGGGTGAAAAACTGTTTTTT CAITEGAGEKLFF